Detailed here is one TCR beta chain. The entry originates in a study of T cell changes during pregnancy in multiple sclerosis. Profiled with immunoSEQ multiplex PCR; TCRdb holds only in-frame clones, not every one. In the table there are over 90,000 clones, under 95% of which are singletons. The CDR3 is made up of 16 amino acids. V lost 2 bases, J lost 5 bases, and 16 bases lay in between. Germline CDR1 SGHDT, CDR2 YYEEEE. J is TRBJ2-2 and V is TRBV5-6, with D perhaps matching TRBD1 (6 bases). The TCR was taken from a female donor with multiple sclerosis, enrolled in a pregnancy study. Source: peripheral blood, taken after pregnancy. This CDR3 is CASSLDTGTGTGELFF. The DNA of the CDR3 is TGTGCCAGCAGCTTAGATACAGGGACCGGGACCGGGGAGCTGTTTTTT.